The entry that follows covers one TCR beta chain sequence. Its antigen has not been determined. Base-call qualities are not available, and no considerably larger clone is one nucleotide away. The source of the sample is a study of blood T cell repertoires in COVID-19 (dated by TCRdb to between 2020 and 2021). A note on the overall study: Samples covering the acute and convalescent phases of COVID-19 were provided by collaborators in the United States, Italy and Spain. Where HLA class I and class II types were available, the types were taken from metadata supplied by the sample provider, not from assay-based typing. The dataset comprised deeply sampled blood TCRbeta repertoires from subjects exposed to, actively infected with, or recovered from COVID-19. The repertoires were released in a freely available public database intended as a resource for research on the immune response to SARS-CoV-2. The samples were drawn from the first 160 participants of the ongoing ImmuneRACE study and from 1,254 subjects provided by 6 global collaborators. The material from the prospective study consisted of cDNA or gDNA derived from T cells, B-cell-depleted T cells, or PBMCs. The sample metadata nearly always contained a de-identified subject ID, COVID-19 status, age in years and sex. Overall study results and their limits: The amount of clinical and demographic metadata varied by source and participant and was provided uncurated.

One collaborating source in Seattle enrolled patients during active infection and followed them longitudinally through the course of disease. Each collaborating institution followed its own protocols to collect whole blood in K2EDTA tubes. For TCRbeta analysis, collaborators shipped samples in one of three forms: frozen whole blood, isolated PBMCs, or DNA extracted from either of those sample types. CDR1 and CDR2 (SGHDT, YYEEEE) derive from the germline V gene. Including the terminal cysteine and phenylalanine, the CDR3 comprises 13 residues. The sequence is cut down to CDR3 DNA, 39 bases in frame from base 1. The germline ends are 6 bases apart after V is trimmed by 0 bases and J by 6 bases. TCRbeta CDR3 regions were amplified from genomic DNA by means of the immunoSEQ Assay, a bias-controlled multiplex PCR. Regarding the original processing steps: The number of nucleated cells in each sample was estimated from the amplification of reference gene primers within the assay. To quantify the absolute abundance of each unique TCRbeta CDR3 rearrangement, sequence reads were collapsed and filtered. Productive Simpson clonality was computed per sample as the square root of Simpson's diversity index over productive rearrangements. The source is immuneACCESS, and TCRdb retained only in-frame sequences with V and J called. Part of the clones is not carried over; for the studies checked, unresolved V genes explain less than half of this, and the remainder is unexplained. V and J calls and clone size are those listed in that table; D and trimming were worked out from the DNA. The sample yields around 140,000 clones; 80% to 90% were counted once. The ten top clones hold roughly an eighth of the sample.

This receptor chain uses TRBV5-6 and TRBJ1-4, with the D gene not confidently named. The receptor comes from a man younger than 35 with COVID-19, enrolled during active disease. Sequenced input: peripheral blood. The nucleotide sequence is given as TGTGCCAGCAGCTTGGGAGGTTATGAAAAACTGTTTTTT. The resulting protein is CASSLGGYEKLFF.